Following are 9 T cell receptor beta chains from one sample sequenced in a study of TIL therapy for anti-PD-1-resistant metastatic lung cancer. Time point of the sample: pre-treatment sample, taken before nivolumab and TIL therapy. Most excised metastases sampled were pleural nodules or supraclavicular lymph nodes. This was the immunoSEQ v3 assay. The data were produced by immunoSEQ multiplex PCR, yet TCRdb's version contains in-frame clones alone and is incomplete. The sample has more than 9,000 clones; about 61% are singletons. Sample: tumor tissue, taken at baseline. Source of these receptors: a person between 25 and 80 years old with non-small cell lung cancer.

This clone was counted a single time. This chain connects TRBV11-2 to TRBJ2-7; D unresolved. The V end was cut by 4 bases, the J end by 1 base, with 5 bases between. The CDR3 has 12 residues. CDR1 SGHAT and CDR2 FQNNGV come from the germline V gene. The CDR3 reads CASSSPSYEQYF. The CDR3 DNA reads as TGTGCCAGCAGCTCCCCTTCCTACGAGCAGTACTTC.

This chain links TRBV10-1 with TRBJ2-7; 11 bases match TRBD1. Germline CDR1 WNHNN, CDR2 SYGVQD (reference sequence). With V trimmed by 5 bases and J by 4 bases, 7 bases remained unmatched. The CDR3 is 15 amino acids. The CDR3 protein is CASSRTGTGGYEQYF. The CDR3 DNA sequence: TGCGCCAGCAGTCGCACCGGGACAGGGGGATACGAGCAGTACTTC.

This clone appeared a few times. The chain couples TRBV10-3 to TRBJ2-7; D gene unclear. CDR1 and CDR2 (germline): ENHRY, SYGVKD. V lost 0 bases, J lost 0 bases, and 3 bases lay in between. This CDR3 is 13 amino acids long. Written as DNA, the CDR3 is TGTGCCATCAGTGAGTCGAGCTCCTACGAGCAGTACTTC. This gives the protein CAISESSSYEQYF.

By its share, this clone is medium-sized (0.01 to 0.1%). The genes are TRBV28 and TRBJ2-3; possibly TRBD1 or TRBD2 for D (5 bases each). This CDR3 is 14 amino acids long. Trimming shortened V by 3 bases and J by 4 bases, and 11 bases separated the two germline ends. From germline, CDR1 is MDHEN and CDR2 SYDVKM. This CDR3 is CASSFPGRADTQYF. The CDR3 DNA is TGTGCCAGCAGTTTCCCGGGGCGGGCAGATACGCAGTATTTT.

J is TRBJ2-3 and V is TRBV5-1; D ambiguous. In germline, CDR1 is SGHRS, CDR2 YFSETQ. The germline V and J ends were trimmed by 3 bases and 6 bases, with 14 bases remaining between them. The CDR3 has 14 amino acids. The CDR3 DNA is TGCGCCAGCAGCTCGGGCCGCATTGGGGATACGCAGTATTTT. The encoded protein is CASSSGRIGDTQYF.

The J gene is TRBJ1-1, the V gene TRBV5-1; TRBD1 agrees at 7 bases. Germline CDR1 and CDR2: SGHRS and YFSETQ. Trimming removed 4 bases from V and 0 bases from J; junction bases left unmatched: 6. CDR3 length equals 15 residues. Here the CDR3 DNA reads TGCGCCAGCAGCCAAGGACAGGCGATGAACACTGAAGCTTTCTTT. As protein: CASSQGQAMNTEAFF.

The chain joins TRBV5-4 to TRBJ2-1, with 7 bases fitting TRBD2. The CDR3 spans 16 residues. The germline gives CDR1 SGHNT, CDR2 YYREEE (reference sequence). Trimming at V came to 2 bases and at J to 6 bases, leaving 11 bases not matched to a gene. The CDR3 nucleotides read TGTGCCAGCAGCTTAGGAGGGCGGGAGCTCGTCAATGAGCAGTTCTTC. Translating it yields CASSLGGRELVNEQFF.

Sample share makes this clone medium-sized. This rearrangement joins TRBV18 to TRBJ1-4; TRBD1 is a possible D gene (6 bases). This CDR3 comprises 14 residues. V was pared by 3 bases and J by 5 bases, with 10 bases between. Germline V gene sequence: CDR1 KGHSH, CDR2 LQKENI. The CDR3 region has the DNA TGTGCCAGCTCACCCGGACAGACGAATGAAAAACTGTTTTTT. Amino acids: CASSPGQTNEKLFF.

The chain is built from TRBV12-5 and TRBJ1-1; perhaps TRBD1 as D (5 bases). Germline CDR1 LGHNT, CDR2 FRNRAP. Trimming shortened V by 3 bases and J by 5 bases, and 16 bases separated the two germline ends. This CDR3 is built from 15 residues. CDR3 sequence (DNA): TGTGCTAGTGGTTTCTCTGGCCAGGGACGGACTGAAGCTTTCTTT. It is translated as CASGFSGQGRTEAFF.